This T cell receptor (beta chain) appears in the sequencing data of a study of T-cell reconstitution after alpha-beta-depleted transplantation in children. Germline V CDR1 and CDR2: SGHTA, FQGNSA. The CDR3 covers 14 residues. V lost 1 base, J lost 7 bases, and 11 bases lay in between. Using unique molecular identifiers, the investigators prepared the TCRbeta library. From the PCR reads, TCRdb called clonotypes with MiXCR, one entry per CDR3 protein. The table has fewer than 700,000 distinct CDR3 sequences, about 21% seen once. The TCR originated in a boy less than two years old who had a stem cell transplant for acute myeloid leukemia, so the T cells may come from the graft donor. Sample: PBMCs, mostly from graft donor cells, taken 360 days after TCRalphabeta/CD19-depleted stem cell transplant. The chain is built from TRBV7-2 and TRBJ2-1; the D gene is possibly TRBD1 (5 bases). Here the CDR3 reads CASSLGRAHNEQFF. The CDR3 nucleotides are TGTGCCAGCAGCTTAGGCAGGGCTCATAATGAGCAGTTCTTC.